Each of the 28 T cell receptor beta chains below was sequenced from the same sample in a study of blood T cell repertoires in COVID-19. This table comes from immunoSEQ multiplex PCR, and its TCRdb copy is limited to in-frame clones, with some not included. This table holds 400,000 or so clones, approximately 90% found once. The sample taken for sequencing was peripheral blood. The source of these receptors is a woman aged 35 to 49 with COVID-19, enrolled during active disease.

V usage is TRBV14 and J usage is TRBJ2-1, with no clear D. V shed 5 bases and J shed 4 bases, with 9 bases lying between them. Germline assignment: CDR1 SGHDN and CDR2 FVKESK. The CDR3 is 13 residues long. CDR3 sequence reads: CASSFSAYNEQFF. The CDR3 DNA follows: TGTGCCAGCAGCTTCAGCGCGTACAATGAGCAGTTCTTC.

In nucleotides, the CDR3 is TGTGCCACCAGTGGAACTCGCGAGAACACCGGGGAGCTGTTTTTT. As protein: CATSGTRENTGELFF. The V gene is TRBV24-1, the J gene TRBJ2-2; no definite D call. V dropped 5 bases and J dropped 1 base, with 10 bases sitting between them. Germline V gene data show CDR1 as KGHDR and CDR2 as SFDVKD. The CDR3 has 15 residues.

The chain links TRBV27 to TRBJ1-1; D not resolved. V shed 3 bases and J shed 6 bases, with 14 bases lying between them. Germline assignment: CDR1 MNHEY and CDR2 SMNVEV (reference sequence). The CDR3 is 14 residues long. CDR3 coding DNA: TGTGCCAGCAGTTTTAAGCCTGAATTGGCTGAAGCTTTCTTT. It translates to CASSFKPELAEAFF.

The chain couples TRBV18 to TRBJ1-2; TRBD1 matches 8 bases. This CDR3 has 14 amino acids. The germline V gene encodes CDR1 KGHSH and CDR2 LQKENI. V shed 8 bases and J 6 bases; nucleotides not matched to a gene: 11. This CDR3 is CASTTSTGDNGYTF. The CDR3 DNA is TGTGCCAGCACCACCTCGACAGGGGATAATGGCTACACCTTC. The whole variable domain, filled in from reference TRBV18 and TRBJ1-2, reads NAGVMQNPRHLVRRRGQEARLRCSPMKGHSHVYWYRQLPEEGLKFMVYLQKENIIDESGMPKERFSAEFPKEGPSILRIQQVVRGDSAAYFCASTTSTGDNGYTFGSGTRLTVV.

The chain links TRBV19 to TRBJ1-1, with 9 bases that match TRBD1. In germline, CDR1 is LNHDA, CDR2 SQIVND (reference sequence). CDR3 length equals 15 residues. V shed 6 bases and J 4 bases; nucleotides not matched to a gene: 9. DNA of the CDR3: TGTGCCAGTAGGATACAGGGGGCGCGGGGCACTGAAGCTTTCTTT. Protein product: CASRIQGARGTEAFF.

The CDR3 DNA sequence: TGTGCCAGCAGCCCTCGCGGGGGCGCTGGCTATGGCTACACCTTC. Protein product: CASSPRGGAGYGYTF. The chain couples TRBV7-9 to TRBJ1-2; possible D gene TRBD1, 6 bases. V dropped 5 bases and J dropped 4 bases, with 17 bases sitting between them. The germline V gene encodes CDR1 SEHNR and CDR2 FQNEAQ (reference sequence). The CDR3 extends over 15 amino acids.

The CDR3 region has the DNA TGTGCCAGCAGCTTGGCGCTGACAGGGACGTATAATTCACCCCTCCACTTT. The encoded protein is CASSLALTGTYNSPLHF. V and J are TRBV5-6 and TRBJ1-6, with TRBD1 matching over 7 bases. The V and J ends lost 0 bases and 4 bases, in that order; junction bases with no gene match: 7. In germline, CDR1 is SGHDT, CDR2 YYEEEE. The CDR3 consists of 17 residues.

This sequence joins TRBV7-9 and TRBJ1-2; maybe TRBD1 (5 bases). The CDR3 is 13 amino acids. Germline lookup yields CDR1 SEHNR and CDR2 FQNEAQ (reference sequence). Trimming removed 5 bases from V and 4 bases from J, with 11 bases in between. The CDR3 here is CASSQRGGYGYTF. The CDR3 nucleotides are TGTGCCAGCAGCCAGCGGGGGGGCTATGGCTACACCTTC.

The gene calls are TRBV5-6 and TRBJ1-2; 8 positions match TRBD1. Germline CDR1 is SGHDT and CDR2 is YYEEEE. Trimming took 4 bases from V and 8 from J; bases not matched to a gene: 16. There are 16 residues in the CDR3. The CDR3 DNA sequence: TGTGCCAGCAGCCGCGCCAGGACAGGGAACCCTTTGGGCTACACCTTC. It encodes CASSRARTGNPLGYTF. The entire variable domain, with the rest obtained from reference TRBV5-6 and TRBJ1-2, is as follows: DAGVTQSPTHLIKTRGQQVTLRCSPKSGHDTVSWYQQALGQGPQFIFQYYEEEERQRGNFPDRFSGHQFPNYSSELNVNALLLGDSALYLCASSRARTGNPLGYTFGSGTRLTVV.

The rearrangement links TRBV4-1 to TRBJ2-7; weak D call: TRBD2 (5 bases). The CDR3 loop spans 18 amino acids. The V end was cut by 1 base, the J end by 3 bases, with 22 bases between. Germline V gives CDR1 MGHRA, CDR2 YSYEKL. CDR3 loop: CASSQALQFPEENYEQYF. The CDR3 coding sequence is TGCGCCAGCAGCCAAGCTCTACAGTTTCCGGAGGAAAACTACGAGCAGTACTTC.

This clone turned up a few times. The rearrangement uses TRBV28 and TRBJ1-6; 9 nucleotides match TRBD1. CDR1 and CDR2 from the germline V gene are MDHEN and SYDVKM. J lost 9 bases, V lost 6 bases, and 9 bases had no gene match. The length of the CDR3 is 15 residues. The DNA for the CDR3 is TGTGCCAGCAGATCCCGGGACAGGGTGACTTCACCCCTCCACTTT. Translation gives CASRSRDRVTSPLHF.

This chain joins TRBV19 and TRBJ2-2; 8 nucleotides agree with TRBD1. CDR3 length: 16 amino acids. V dropped 4 bases and J dropped 0; count of bases not matched to a gene: 4. Per germline, CDR1 LNHDA and CDR2 SQIVND (reference sequence). CDR3 sequence reads: CASSTTGAANTGELFF. The CDR3 coding sequence is TGTGCCAGTAGTACGACAGGGGCCGCGAACACCGGGGAGCTGTTTTTT. The variable domain in full, completed from reference TRBV19 and TRBJ2-2, reads DGGITQSPKYLFRKEGQNVTLSCEQNLNHDAMYWYRQDPGQGLRLIYYSQIVNDFQKGDIAEGYSVSREKKESFPLTVTSAQKNPTAFYLCASSTTGAANTGELFFGEGSRLTVL.

CDR3 protein: CASSEQGATSYNSPLHF. Written as DNA, the CDR3 is TGTGCCAGCAGTGAGCAGGGGGCCACCTCCTATAATTCACCCCTCCACTTT. V usage is TRBV6-1 and J usage is TRBJ1-6; 8 bases line up with TRBD1. V trimming: 3 bases; J trimming: 0 bases; junction bases outside the gene matches: 4. The germline V gene has CDR1 MNHNS and CDR2 SASEGT. This CDR3 contains 17 residues.

The DNA of the CDR3 is TGTGCCATCAGTGAGTCTAGCGTGGATGGGTACGAGCAGTACTTC. Its translation: CAISESSVDGYEQYF. This chain links TRBV10-3 with TRBJ2-7, with D tentatively TRBD2 (5 bases). The CDR3 is made up of 15 amino acids. Trimming pared 0 bases from V and 4 bases from J, leaving 13 bases between. CDR1 and CDR2 from the germline V gene are ENHRY and SYGVKD.

The J gene is TRBJ1-1, the V gene TRBV28, with 8 bases lining up with TRBD1. Germline CDR1 MDHEN, CDR2 SYDVKM. The CDR3 loop spans 17 amino acids. V shed 4 bases, J shed 0 bases, and the junction held 10 bases outside the gene matches. The DNA of the CDR3 is TGTGCCAGCAGTTCCACCCTGACAGGGGATTTGAACACTGAAGCTTTCTTT. Amino acids: CASSSTLTGDLNTEAFF.

The rearrangement uses TRBV3-1 (or the pseudogene TRBV3-2) and TRBJ2-2; 8 bases align to TRBD2. V trimming: 6 bases; J trimming: 6 bases; junction bases outside the gene matches: 6. The CDR3 consists of 14 residues. Germline V gene sequence: CDR1 LGHDT, CDR2 YNNKEL (reference sequence). CDR3 protein: CASRRGGGPGELFF. Here the CDR3 DNA reads TGTGCCAGCAGACGGGGGGGCGGTCCCGGGGAGCTGTTTTTT.

The V and J genes are TRBV11-2 and TRBJ2-1; 11 bases map to TRBD2. The V gene end was trimmed by 1 base and the J gene end by 5 bases; junction bases not matched to a gene: 4. Per germline, CDR1 SGHAT and CDR2 FQNNGV. CDR3 length equals 16 residues. This CDR3 is CASSLVAGGPHNEQFF. For the CDR3, the DNA is TGTGCCAGCAGCTTAGTAGCGGGGGGGCCTCACAATGAGCAGTTCTTC. Based on the CDR3 plus reference TRBV11-2 and TRBJ2-1, the full variable domain is EAGVAQSPRYKIIEKRQSVAFWCNPISGHATLYWYQQILGQGPKLLIQFQNNGVVDDSQLPKDRFSAERLKGVDSTLKIQPAKLEDSAVYLCASSLVAGGPHNEQFFGPGTRLTVL.

V is TRBV7-9 and J is TRBJ2-5, with TRBD2 as a possible D gene (7 bases). The CDR3 extends over 17 amino acids. Looked up from germline, CDR1 is SEHNR and CDR2 is FQNEAQ (reference sequence). Trimming took off 1 base at V and 5 bases at J, with 20 bases between the two ends. This CDR3 is CASSLVGRGARGETQYF. The CDR3 nucleotides read TGTGCCAGCAGCTTAGTAGGACGGGGGGCGCGGGGTGAGACCCAGTACTTC.

The chain recombines TRBV28 with TRBJ2-1; D unresolved. The germline CDR1 and CDR2 sequences are MDHEN and SYDVKM. The CDR3 covers 12 residues. The V end was cut by 3 bases, the J end by 7 bases, with 7 bases between. The CDR3 protein is CASSFLPNEQFF. The DNA for the CDR3 is TGTGCCAGCAGTTTCCTACCAAATGAGCAGTTCTTC.

The chain has TRBV6-6 and TRBJ2-5; TRBD2 matches at 12 bases. Trimming cost V 6 bases and J 5 bases; bases outside gene matches: 7. The CDR3 covers 15 residues. CDR1 and CDR2 from the germline V gene are MNHNY and SVGAGI (reference sequence). CDR3 nucleotides: TGTGCCAGCAGCCCCCGACTAGCGGGGGAGGAGACCCAGTACTTC. Protein sequence: CASSPRLAGEETQYF.

This chain uses TRBV27 with TRBJ2-1; possibly TRBD1 for D (6 bases). The CDR3 spans 14 residues. Per germline, CDR1 MNHEY and CDR2 SMNVEV (reference sequence). The V end was cut by 8 bases, the J end by 7 bases, with 18 bases between. CDR3 nucleotide sequence: TGTGCCAGCTGCAGGGTAGGGGGACCTAATGAGCAGTTCTTC. Translated, it gives CASCRVGGPNEQFF.

CDR3 sequence (DNA): TGTGCCAGCAGCTTAGTTGGACAGGGGAGAATTGGGAACATTCAGTACTTC. It codes for CASSLVGQGRIGNIQYF. The gene calls are TRBV7-2 and TRBJ2-4; 9 bases align to TRBD1. Per the germline V gene, CDR1 is SGHTA and CDR2 is FQGNSA. V was clipped by 1 base and J by 7 bases; unmatched bases: 11. This CDR3 comprises 17 residues.

This clone has just a few counts. This chain uses TRBV5-1 with TRBJ2-1; TRBD1 is a possible D gene (6 bases). V gave up 0 bases and J gave up 4 bases, with 11 bases separating them. CDR3 length: 15 amino acids. Per germline, CDR1 SGHRS and CDR2 YFSETQ. CDR3 amino acids: CASSLVLQGYNEQFF. The CDR3 nucleotides read TGCGCCAGCAGCTTGGTACTGCAGGGGTACAATGAGCAGTTCTTC.

The chain couples TRBV30 to TRBJ1-1; D is uncertain. The germline V and J ends were trimmed by 3 bases and 11 bases, with 13 bases remaining between them. CDR1 and CDR2 (germline): GTSNPN, SVGIG (reference sequence). The CDR3 sequence is 11 residues long. The CDR3 region is CAWRRSAAAFF. The CDR3 DNA reads as TGTGCCTGGAGGCGTAGTGCGGCCGCTTTCTTT.

With regard to this clone: The junction and the germline gene differ at one end; a read error may be behind it. The rearrangement joins TRBV6-5 to TRBJ2-4, with a possible D match to TRBD2 (7 bases). There are 13 residues in the CDR3. Germline V gene lookup returns CDR1 MNHEY and CDR2 SVGAGI. CDR3 bases: TGTGCCAGCAGTTACTCGGAGGGGGAGGGGCCCAGCTTC. It specifies CASSYSEGEGPSF.

The chain employs TRBV4-3 and TRBJ2-7; D perhaps matches TRBD2 (5 bases). CDR1 and CDR2 from the germline V gene are LGHNA and YSLEER. Trimming shortened V by 4 bases and J by 0 bases, and 10 bases separated the two germline ends. CDR3 length: 14 residues. In nucleotides, the CDR3 is TGCGCCAGCAGCCCCGGGGATCACTCCTACGAGCAGTACTTC. It codes for CASSPGDHSYEQYF.

The CDR3 reads CASSQDGRGGYTF. In DNA, the CDR3 is TGTGCCAGCAGCCAAGATGGAAGGGGCGGCTACACCTTC. The chain has TRBV3-1 (or the pseudogene TRBV3-2) and TRBJ1-2, with D perhaps matching TRBD1 (5 bases). The CDR3 has 13 amino acids. Per the germline V gene, CDR1 is LGHDT and CDR2 is YNNKEL (reference sequence). V was pared by 0 bases and J by 8 bases, with 10 bases between.

The chain combines TRBV5-1 with TRBJ2-1; 7 nucleotides agree with TRBD1. The germline V gene encodes CDR1 SGHRS and CDR2 YFSETQ. V lost 4 bases, J lost 9 bases, and 13 bases stayed unmatched. The CDR3 sequence is 15 residues long. CDR3 nucleotides: TGCGCCAGCAGCCGGACGGGACAGTCCTTGAGTGAGCAGTTCTTC. Its protein is CASSRTGQSLSEQFF.